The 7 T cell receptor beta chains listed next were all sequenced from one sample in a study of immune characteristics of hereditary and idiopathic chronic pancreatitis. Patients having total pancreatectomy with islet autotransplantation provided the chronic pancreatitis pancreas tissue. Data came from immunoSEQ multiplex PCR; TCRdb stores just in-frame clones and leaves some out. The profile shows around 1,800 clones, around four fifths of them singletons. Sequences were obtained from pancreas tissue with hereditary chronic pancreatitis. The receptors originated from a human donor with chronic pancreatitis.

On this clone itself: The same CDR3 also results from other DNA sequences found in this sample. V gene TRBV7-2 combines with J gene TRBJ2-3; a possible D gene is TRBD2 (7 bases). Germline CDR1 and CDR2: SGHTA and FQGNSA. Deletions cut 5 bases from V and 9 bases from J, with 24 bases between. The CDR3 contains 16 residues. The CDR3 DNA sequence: TGTGCCAGCAGCCCCGTGGGTGGGGGGGCCGGTCGAACGCAGTATTTT. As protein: CASSPVGGGAGRTQYF.

The CDR3 is CASSLTRGQPQHF. Written as DNA, the CDR3 is TGTGCCAGCAGTTTAACGAGAGGTCAGCCCCAGCATTTT. The chain employs TRBV27 and TRBJ1-5; no firm D call. This CDR3 has 13 amino acids. In germline, CDR1 is MNHEY, CDR2 SMNVEV (reference sequence). V gave up 2 bases and J gave up 6 bases, with 8 bases separating them.

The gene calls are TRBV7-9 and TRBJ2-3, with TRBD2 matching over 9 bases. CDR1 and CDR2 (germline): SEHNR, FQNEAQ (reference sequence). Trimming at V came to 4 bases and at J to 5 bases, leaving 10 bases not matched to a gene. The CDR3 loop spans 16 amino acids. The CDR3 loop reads CASSSTEGLARDTQYF. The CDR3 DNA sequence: TGTGCCAGCAGCTCTACAGAGGGACTAGCCCGAGATACGCAGTATTTT.

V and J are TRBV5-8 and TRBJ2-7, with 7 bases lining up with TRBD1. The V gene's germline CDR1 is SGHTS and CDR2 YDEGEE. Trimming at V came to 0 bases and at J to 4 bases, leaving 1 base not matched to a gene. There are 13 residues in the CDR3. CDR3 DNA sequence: TGTGCCAGCAGCTTGGACAGGGGTTACGAGCAGTACTTC. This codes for CASSLDRGYEQYF.

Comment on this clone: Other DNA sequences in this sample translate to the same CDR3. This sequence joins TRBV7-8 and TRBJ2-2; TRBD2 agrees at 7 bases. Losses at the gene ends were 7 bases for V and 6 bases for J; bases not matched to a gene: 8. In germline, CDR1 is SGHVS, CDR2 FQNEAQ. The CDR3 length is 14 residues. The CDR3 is CASKGGRVAGELFF. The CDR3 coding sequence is TGTGCCAGCAAGGGTGGGAGGGTGGCCGGGGAGCTGTTTTTT.

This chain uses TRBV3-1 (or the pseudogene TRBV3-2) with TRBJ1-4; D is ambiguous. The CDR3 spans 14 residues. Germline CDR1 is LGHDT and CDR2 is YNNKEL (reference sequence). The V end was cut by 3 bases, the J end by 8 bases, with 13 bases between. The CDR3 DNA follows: TGTGCCAGCAGCCAGGACGGCGTGGGGGAAAAACTGTTTTTT. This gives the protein CASSQDGVGEKLFF.

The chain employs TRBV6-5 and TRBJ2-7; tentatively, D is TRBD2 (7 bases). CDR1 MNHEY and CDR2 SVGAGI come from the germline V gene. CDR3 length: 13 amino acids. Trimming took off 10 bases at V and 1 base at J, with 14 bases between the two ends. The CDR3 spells CATEGGDSYEQYF. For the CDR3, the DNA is TGTGCCACGGAGGGGGGGGATTCCTACGAGCAGTACTTC.